Below are 22 T cell receptor beta chains sequenced from a single sample in a study of shared clonotypes between healthy human individuals. Sequenced by immunoSEQ multiplex PCR; TCRdb stores in-frame clones only, minus some. Of 2 million to 3 million clones listed, 93% are singletons. Sequences were obtained from naive CD4+ T cells from PBMCs. Subset of the sample: CD45RA+ positively selected. All receptors come from a man younger than 35 in good health. Some clones in this sample may be carry-over from other donors' samples.

This chain links TRBV29-1 with TRBJ2-7, with unresolved D. V was pared by 5 bases and J by 4 bases, with 9 bases between. The CDR3 length is 11 residues. CDR1 is SQVTM, CDR2 ANQGSEA, per germline. The CDR3 is CSVKSPYEQYF. DNA for the CDR3: TGCAGCGTTAAAAGTCCTTACGAGCAGTACTTC.

The chain recombines TRBV30 with TRBJ2-7, with 7 positions matching TRBD1. J was trimmed by 5 bases and V by 0 bases; bases with no gene match: 4. Germline values: CDR1 GTSNPN, CDR2 SVGIG (reference sequence). CDR3 length equals 13 residues. The CDR3 spells CAWSVGTVDEQYF. The CDR3, as DNA: TGTGCCTGGAGTGTAGGGACAGTGGACGAGCAGTACTTC. Together with reference TRBV30 and TRBJ2-7, the CDR3 gives the full variable domain: SQTIHQWPATLVQPVGSPLSLECTVEGTSNPNLYWYRQAAGRGLQLLFYSVGIGQISSEVPQNLSASRPQDRQFILSSKKLLLSDSGFYLCAWSVGTVDEQYFGPGTRLTVT.

The chain recombines TRBV28 with TRBJ2-7, with 14 bases fitting TRBD2. Losses at the gene ends were 7 bases for V and 3 bases for J; bases not matched to a gene: 14. CDR1 MDHEN and CDR2 SYDVKM come from the germline V gene. The CDR3 extends over 18 amino acids. As DNA, the CDR3 is TGTGCCAGCACCCCTGTGGGAGGGACTAGCGGGAGAAGCTACGAGCAGTACTTC. Residues: CASTPVGGTSGRSYEQYF.

J is TRBJ2-7 and V is TRBV4-1; TRBD2 aligns across 10 bases. This CDR3 is 14 amino acids long. Germline assignment: CDR1 MGHRA and CDR2 YSYEKL. V shed 4 bases and J 7 bases; nucleotides not matched to a gene: 7. CDR3 sequence (DNA): TGCGCCAGCAGCCGTGCTAGCGGGAGATGGGAGCAGTACTTC. Amino acid sequence: CASSRASGRWEQYF.

The V gene is TRBV2, the J gene TRBJ1-5, with D tentatively TRBD1 (6 bases). This CDR3 has 14 residues. Germline lookup yields CDR1 SNHLY and CDR2 FYNNEI. Trimming took 4 bases from V and 6 from J, leaving 13 bases between them. As DNA, the CDR3 is TGTGCCAGCAGTGTTACAGGGCGCGGTCAGCCCCAGCATTTT. Translating it yields CASSVTGRGQPQHF.

The V and J genes are TRBV6-6 and TRBJ1-4; no firm D call. Germline CDR1 and CDR2: MNHNY and SVGAGI (reference sequence). The V gene lost 6 bases and the J gene lost 8 bases, with 10 bases spanning the gap. The CDR3 loop spans 12 amino acids. CDR3 nucleotide sequence: TGTGCCAGCAGCCTAGAGTACGAAAAACTGTTTTTT. Residues: CASSLEYEKLFF.

This sequence joins TRBV4-1 and TRBJ1-5; the match to TRBD1 covers 11 bases. With 2 bases clipped from V and 3 bases from J, the junction kept 12 bases outside the gene matches. This CDR3 is 19 amino acids long. Germline CDR1 reads MGHRA; CDR2 reads YSYEKL. The CDR3 region has the DNA TGCGCCAGCAGCCAAAACATGAGAAAGGACAGGGGGCCCAATCAGCCCCAGCATTTT. Translating gives CASSQNMRKDRGPNQPQHF.

This clone came up once. The CDR3 sequence is CASSPFGGRGQWGSTEAFF. In DNA, the CDR3 is TGTGCCAGCAGCCCCTTTGGGGGCAGGGGGCAGTGGGGGAGCACTGAAGCTTTCTTT. The V call is TRBV7-8, the J call TRBJ1-1, with 8 positions matching TRBD1. Germline values: CDR1 SGHVS, CDR2 FQNEAQ. The CDR3 totals 19 residues. The V segment lost 5 bases and the J segment 4 bases; nucleotides outside the gene matches: 21.

This clone turned up a few times. The chain employs TRBV9 and TRBJ1-1; possible D gene TRBD1, 6 bases. The V and J ends lost 4 bases and 0 bases respectively, with 13 bases between them. CDR3 length: 15 residues. CDR1 and CDR2 from the germline V gene are SGDLS and YYNGEE. The DNA of the CDR3 is TGTGCCAGCAGCCCACGGGACACTCTGAACACTGAAGCTTTCTTT. It yields the protein CASSPRDTLNTEAFF.

The rearrangement joins TRBV4-1 to TRBJ2-2, with D possibly matching TRBD2 (5 bases). This CDR3 spans 15 amino acids. CDR1 MGHRA and CDR2 YSYEKL come from the germline V gene. V was cut by 4 bases and J by 4 bases, with 13 bases left in between. The CDR3 DNA follows: TGCGCCAGCAGCCGGCAGCTAGCTGCCACCGGGGAGCTGTTTTTT. Translation: CASSRQLAATGELFF.

The rearrangement uses TRBV5-1 and TRBJ2-1; 7 bases are shared with TRBD2. The J segment lost 0 bases and the V segment lost 6 bases, leaving 12 bases of the junction unmatched. The CDR3 is made up of 17 amino acids. Per the germline V gene, CDR1 is SGHRS and CDR2 is YFSETQ. CDR3 in DNA: TGCGCCAGCAACCCCCAGCCCCTAGCGGACTCCTACAATGAGCAGTTCTTC. This encodes CASNPQPLADSYNEQFF.

The genes are TRBV18 and TRBJ2-7; the match to TRBD2 covers 10 bases. This CDR3 comprises 17 residues. Trimming removed 2 bases from V and 5 bases from J; junction bases left unmatched: 12. Germline lookup yields CDR1 KGHSH and CDR2 LQKENI. The CDR3 protein is CASSPAASGSFLNEQYF. In nucleotides, the CDR3 is TGTGCCAGCTCACCAGCGGCTAGCGGGAGCTTTTTGAACGAGCAGTACTTC.

V and J are TRBV4-2 and TRBJ2-1; 14 positions match TRBD2. The CDR3 sequence is 17 residues long. The junction had 8 bases not matched to a gene; V was cut back by 4 bases and J by 6 bases. Looked up from germline, CDR1 is LGHNA and CDR2 is YNFKEQ. In DNA, the CDR3 is TGTGCCAGCAGCCGCAGACTAGCGGGAGGGCCAGGCAATGAGCAGTTCTTC. Protein product: CASSRRLAGGPGNEQFF.

Notes on this clone: This CDR3 is also generated by other DNA sequences in the sample. The V and J genes are TRBV5-4 and TRBJ2-2; D uncertain. V was pared by 1 base and J by 4 bases, with 2 bases between. The germline V gene has CDR1 SGHNT and CDR2 YYREEE (reference sequence). The CDR3 is made up of 12 amino acids. In DNA, the CDR3 is TGTGCCAGCAGCTTGTTCACCGGGGAGCTGTTTTTT. It is translated as CASSLFTGELFF.

This chain links TRBV7-3 with TRBJ1-5; 9 bases agree with TRBD1. V dropped 5 bases and J dropped 5; count of bases not matched to a gene: 4. CDR1 and CDR2 from the germline V gene are SGHTA and FQGTGA. The CDR3 consists of 14 residues. The CDR3 loop is CASSAGQGHQPQHF. CDR3 DNA: TGTGCCAGCAGCGCCGGACAGGGGCATCAGCCCCAGCATTTT.

This sequence joins TRBV5-1 and TRBJ2-5; perhaps TRBD1 as D (5 bases). Germline CDR1 SGHRS, CDR2 YFSETQ. V was clipped by 0 bases and J by 2 bases, with 8 bases between them. The CDR3 has 14 residues. This CDR3 is CASSLGNRQETQYF. CDR3 DNA: TGCGCCAGCAGCTTGGGGAACAGGCAAGAGACCCAGTACTTC.

In this sample, this clone turned up once. The rearrangement joins TRBV5-1 to TRBJ2-1; D is unresolved. Germline CDR1 reads SGHRS; CDR2 reads YFSETQ. The CDR3 totals 14 residues. With 4 bases removed from V and 2 bases from J, the gap between germline ends came to 10 bases. The CDR3 nucleotides are TGCGCCAGCAGCATCACGGAACCCTACAATGAGCAGTTCTTC. This sequence encodes CASSITEPYNEQFF.

The chain recombines TRBV6-6 with TRBJ1-1; 8 nucleotides align to TRBD1. J lost 3 bases, V lost 2 bases, and 8 bases had no gene match. Germline V gives CDR1 MNHNY, CDR2 SVGAGI (reference sequence). CDR3 size: 16 residues. CDR3: CASSYITGGYDTEAFF. As DNA, the CDR3 is TGTGCCAGCAGTTACATTACAGGGGGTTACGACACTGAAGCTTTCTTT.

This clone showed up just a few times. This chain links TRBV6-6 with TRBJ1-1, with D possibly being TRBD1 (5 bases). CDR1 and CDR2 (germline): MNHNY, SVGAGI (reference sequence). This CDR3 contains 12 residues. Trimming cost V 6 bases and J 3 bases, with 8 bases left between them. CDR3 DNA: TGTGCCAGCAGGGAGGGGTACACTGAAGCTTTCTTT. This encodes CASREGYTEAFF.

The chain uses TRBV5-4 and TRBJ2-1; 8 nucleotides line up with TRBD2. From germline, CDR1 is SGHNT and CDR2 YYREEE (reference sequence). The J segment lost 9 bases and the V segment lost 2 bases, leaving 4 bases of the junction unmatched. This CDR3 comprises 13 residues. The CDR3 nucleotides read TGTGCCAGCAGCTTAGCTCGGGGGGGTGAGCAGTTCTTC. This translates into CASSLARGGEQFF.

This sequence joins TRBV13 and TRBJ2-2, with TRBD1 matching 8 bases. This CDR3 is 15 amino acids long. V gave up 3 bases and J gave up 1 base; unmatched junction bases: 1. Germline values: CDR1 PRHDT, CDR2 FYEKMQ (reference sequence). In nucleotides, the CDR3 is TGTGCCAGCAGCTTCAGGGGGCTGAACACCGGGGAGCTGTTTTTT. Translating it yields CASSFRGLNTGELFF.

V and J are TRBV2 and TRBJ1-2; D not certain. Trimming left V 3 bases short and J 8 bases short, with 4 bases between. Germline loops: CDR1 SNHLY, CDR2 FYNNEI. The CDR3 is made up of 10 amino acids. The CDR3 reads CASSEQGYTF. The CDR3 coding sequence is TGTGCCAGCAGTGAGCAGGGCTACACCTTC.